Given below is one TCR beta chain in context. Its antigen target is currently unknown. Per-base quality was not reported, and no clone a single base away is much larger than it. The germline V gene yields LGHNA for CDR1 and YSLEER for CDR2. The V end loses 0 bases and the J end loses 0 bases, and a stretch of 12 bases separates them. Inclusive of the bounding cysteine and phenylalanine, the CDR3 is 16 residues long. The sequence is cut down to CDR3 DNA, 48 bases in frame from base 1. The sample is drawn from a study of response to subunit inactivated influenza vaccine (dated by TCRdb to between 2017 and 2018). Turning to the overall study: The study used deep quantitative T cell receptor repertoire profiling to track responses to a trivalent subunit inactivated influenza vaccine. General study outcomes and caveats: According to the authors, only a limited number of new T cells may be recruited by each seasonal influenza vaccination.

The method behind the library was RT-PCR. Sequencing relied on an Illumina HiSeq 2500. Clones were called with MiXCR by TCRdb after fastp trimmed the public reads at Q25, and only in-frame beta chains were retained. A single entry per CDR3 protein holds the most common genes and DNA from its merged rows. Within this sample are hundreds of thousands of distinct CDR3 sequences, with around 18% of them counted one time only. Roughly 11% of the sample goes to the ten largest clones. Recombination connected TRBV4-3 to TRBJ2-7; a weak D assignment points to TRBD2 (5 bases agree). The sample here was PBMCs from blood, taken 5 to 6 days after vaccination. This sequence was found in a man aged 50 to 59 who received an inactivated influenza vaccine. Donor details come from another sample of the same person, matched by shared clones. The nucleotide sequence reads TGCGCCAGCAGCCAAGAGAGCACGGGAACCTCCTACGAGCAGTACTTC. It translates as CASSQESTGTSYEQYF.